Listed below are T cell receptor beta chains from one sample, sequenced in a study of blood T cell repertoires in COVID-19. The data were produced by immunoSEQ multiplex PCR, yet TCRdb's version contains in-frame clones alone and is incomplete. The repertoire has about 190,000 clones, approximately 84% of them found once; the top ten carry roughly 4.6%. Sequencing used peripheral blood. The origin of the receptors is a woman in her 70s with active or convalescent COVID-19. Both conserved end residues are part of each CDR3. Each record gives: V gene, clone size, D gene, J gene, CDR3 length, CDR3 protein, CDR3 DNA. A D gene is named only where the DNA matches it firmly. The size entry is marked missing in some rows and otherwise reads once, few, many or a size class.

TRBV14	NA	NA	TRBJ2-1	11	CASSIFNEQFF	TGTGCCAGCAGCATATTCAATGAGCAGTTCTTC
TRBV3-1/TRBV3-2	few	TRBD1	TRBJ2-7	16	CASSQAQGQSSYEQYF	TGTGCCAGCAGCCAAGCCCAGGGACAGAGCTCCTACGAGCAGTACTTC
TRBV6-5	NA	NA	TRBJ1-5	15	CASRPGQYSNQPQHF	TGTGCCAGCAGGCCGGGACAATATAGCAATCAGCCCCAGCATTTT
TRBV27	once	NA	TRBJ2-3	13	CASSDRGPDTQYF	TGTGCCAGCAGTGATAGAGGGCCAGATACGCAGTATTTT
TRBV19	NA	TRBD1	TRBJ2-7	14	CASSRRTGLGEQYF	TGTGCCAGTAGCAGAAGGACAGGGCTGGGCGAGCAGTACTTC
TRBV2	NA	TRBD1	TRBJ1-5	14	CASSRDSSNQPQHF	TGTGCCAGCAGTCGGGACAGTAGCAATCAGCCCCAGCATTTT
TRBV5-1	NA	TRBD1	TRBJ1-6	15	CASSSETGRSSPLHF	TGCGCCAGCAGCTCGGAGACAGGGAGAAGTTCACCCCTCCACTTT
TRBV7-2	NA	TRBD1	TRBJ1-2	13	CASSRTGIDGYTF	TGTGCCAGCAGCAGGACAGGGATCGATGGCTACACCTTC
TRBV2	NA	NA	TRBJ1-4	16	CASSPDRLATNEKLFF	TGTGCCAGTAGCCCTGACAGGCTTGCAACTAATGAAAAACTGTTTTTT
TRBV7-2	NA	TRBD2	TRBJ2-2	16	CASSSGTSPNTGELFF	TGTGCCAGCAGCTCCGGGACTAGCCCGAACACCGGGGAGCTGTTTTTT
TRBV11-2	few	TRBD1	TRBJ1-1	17	CASSKDRAAGKNTEAFF	TGTGCCAGCAGCAAGGACAGGGCAGCGGGGAAAAACACTGAAGCTTTCTTT
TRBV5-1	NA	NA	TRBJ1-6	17	CASSLSQRREYNSPLHF	TGCGCCAGCAGCCTCTCCCAGCGCAGGGAATATAATTCACCCCTCCACTTT
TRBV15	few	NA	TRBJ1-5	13	CATSRVGDQPQHF	TGTGCCACCAGCAGAGTAGGGGATCAGCCCCAGCATTTT
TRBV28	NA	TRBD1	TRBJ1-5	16	CASSLSQGAGNQPQHF	TGTGCCAGCAGTTTGAGTCAGGGGGCTGGCAATCAGCCCCAGCATTTT
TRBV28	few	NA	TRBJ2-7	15	CASSSYKTGKHEQYF	TGTGCCAGCAGTTCCTACAAAACAGGGAAGCACGAGCAGTACTTC
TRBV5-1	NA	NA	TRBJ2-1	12	CASSLGGDEQFF	TGCGCCAGCAGCTTGGGAGGTGATGAGCAGTTCTTC
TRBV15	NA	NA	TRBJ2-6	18	CATSRVAGLRSGANVLTF	TGTGCCACCAGCAGAGTGGCAGGACTCCGCTCTGGGGCCAACGTCCTGACTTTC